Sequencing of this T cell receptor beta chain was carried out in a study of response to subunit inactivated influenza vaccine. The CDR3 totals 17 residues. The V segment lost 3 bases and the J segment 4 bases; nucleotides outside the gene matches: 9. Germline V gene data show CDR1 as LGHNA and CDR2 as YSLEER. Each CDR3 protein is one row after TCRdb ran MiXCR on the RT-PCR reads. The data contain about 620,000 distinct CDR3 sequences, roughly 10% of them singletons. The data also belong to a second study, concerning T cells expressing NK-cell markers. As reported in that work: As the method of synthesis, 5'RACE template switching with UMIs yielded TCR beta cDNA. Sorted CD3+CD56+NKG2C+, CD3+CD56+NKG2C- and CD3+CD56-NKG2C+ T cells provided the TCR beta repertoires. Dominant NKG2C+ clonotype frequencies of roughly 1.0-7.5% of CD8+ T cells were measured in over five donors. A few donors' CD3+CD56-NKG2C+ cells were dominated by the same clonotypes.

The starting material was PBMCs from blood, obtained on the day of vaccination. The chain links TRBV4-3 to TRBJ2-2; 9 nucleotides line up with TRBD2. The sequence derives from a man aged 50 to 59 who received an inactivated influenza vaccine. CDR3 DNA sequence: TGCGCCAGCAGCCAGATGGGCAGCGGGAGGCCCACCGGGGAGCTGTTTTTT. Translating gives CASSQMGSGRPTGELFF.